The entry below describes one TCR beta chain. Its antigen is unknown. The record has no base qualities; no much larger clone is one base away. For CDR1 and CDR2, the germline V gene lists SGHTA and FQGTGA. V is pruned by 0 bases and J by 5 bases, leaving 5 bases of the junction without a gene match. The CDR3 starts with the cysteine, ends with the phenylalanine, and has 15 residues. Only CDR3 DNA is held: 45 bases, read in frame from base 1. This entry belongs to a study of blood T cell repertoires in COVID-19 (dated by TCRdb to 2019 to 2021). General notes on the study: Samples from collaborators originated in the United States, Italy and Spain and spanned both the acute and convalescent phases of COVID-19. The repertoires were made available in a free public database intended to serve as a resource for research on the immune response to SARS-CoV-2. The samples were drawn from two sources: the first 160 participants of the ongoing ImmuneRACE study, and fewer than 1,500 subjects contributed by 6 global collaborators. Where HLA class I and class II types were available, the types were taken from metadata supplied by the sample provider, not from assay-based typing. Subjects who had been exposed to COVID-19, were actively infected with it, or had recovered from it provided the deeply sampled blood TCRbeta repertoires that made up the dataset. The material from the prospective study consisted of cDNA or gDNA derived from T cells, B-cell-depleted T cells, or PBMCs. The sample metadata nearly always contained a de-identified subject ID, COVID-19 status, age in years and sex. Beyond this particular receptor, the publication reports: The quantity of clinical and demographic metadata differed by source and by participant and was supplied without curation.

Collaborating institutions collected whole blood in K2EDTA tubes following their own protocols. For TCRbeta analysis, collaborators shipped samples in one of three forms: frozen whole blood, isolated PBMCs, or DNA extracted from either of those sample types. The immunoSEQ Assay, a bias-controlled multiplex PCR, was used to amplify TCRbeta CDR3 regions from genomic DNA. Per the source publication's procedure: The number of nucleated cells in each sample was estimated by amplification of reference gene primers within the assay. To quantify the absolute abundance of each unique TCRbeta CDR3 rearrangement, sequence reads were collapsed and filtered. For each sample, productive Simpson clonality was calculated by taking the square root of Simpson's diversity index across productive rearrangements. What TCRdb holds here is the immuneACCESS table cut down to in-frame rearrangements. Part of the clones is not present; checked against another copy, under half of the missing clones reflect an unresolved V gene, and the others are unexplained. V, J and clone size are those of that table, while D and trimming were read from the DNA. In this sample the table shows 200,000 to 250,000 clones, 82% of which occur a single time. The ten biggest clones cover 3% to 4.5% of the sample.

The chain couples TRBV7-3 to TRBJ2-5, with 8 bases in between that match TRBD2. The receptor was isolated from an elderly woman with acute or convalescent COVID-19. Sequences were obtained from peripheral blood. Read as DNA, the sequence is TGTGCCAGCAGCTTAACCGGGGGGGCTGGCGAGACCCAGTACTTC. Its translation reads: CASSLTGGAGETQYF. Where the CDR3 stops, the reference TRBV7-3 and TRBJ2-5 genes take over; the full variable domain is GAGVSQTPSNKVTEKGKYVELRCDPISGHTALYWYRQSLGQGPEFLIYFQGTGAADDSGLPNDRFFAVRPEGSVSTLKIQRTERGDSAVYLCASSLTGGAGETQYFGPGTRLLVL.